This T cell receptor beta chain was obtained from a study of T cell responses to AZD1222 COVID-19 vaccine. Broader study findings: Targets within unmutated variant regions were reportedly found for nearly half of spike-specific TCRs. Most donors were white British and more were female, and clonal diversity was possibly underestimated. Samples come after the peak T cell response, not at day 14.

With respect to this clone: The antigen remains undetermined.

Second doses were pooled across both intervals (about 4 or about 12 weeks). Trimming took off 2 bases at V and 5 bases at J, with 14 bases between the two ends. Germline V lookup: CDR1 SGDLS, CDR2 YYNGEE. This CDR3 contains 15 residues. Profiled with immunoSEQ multiplex PCR; TCRdb holds only in-frame clones, not every one. The sample shows about 180,000 clones, 88% of them seen only once. The sample here was peripheral blood, taken 28 days after the second AZD1222 dose. This sequence was found in an adult who received the AZD1222 COVID-19 vaccine. V and J are TRBV9 and TRBJ2-1; D is possibly TRBD1 or TRBD2 (5 bases each). The CDR3 here is CASSVGTLGNNEQFF. DNA for the CDR3: TGTGCCAGCAGCGTCGGGACCCTGGGAAACAATGAGCAGTTCTTC.